This T cell receptor (beta chain) originates from a study of control samples from healthy donors and cancer patients (TCRdb year 2020). The receptor library was made with the immunoSEQ multiplex PCR assay. The table was pulled from immuneACCESS by TCRdb, which kept in-frame rearrangements only. Such tables lose some clones; where checked, under half of the loss comes from unresolved V genes, and the rest has no known cause. The sample table records some 120,000 clones; roughly 84% of these occur just once. The ten largest clones capture about 8.7% of the sample. Remarks on this clone: Its antigen remains undetermined. No qualities accompany the bases; no much larger clone lies one base away.

The sequence was obtained from a man aged 40-55 years in good health. Specimen: blood.

The sequence in DNA is TGCAGCGTTATCGGGACAGGGGGACCCACGGGGGGCTACACCTTC. Translated, this is CSVIGTGGPTGGYTF. The chain couples TRBV29-1 to TRBJ1-2; 11 central bases correspond to TRBD1. CDR3 length: 15 amino acids, cysteine to phenylalanine. The CDR3 DNA has 45 bases and is translated from base 1. Reading the germline V gene gives CDR1 SQVTM and CDR2 ANQGSEA. Germline trimming amounts to 5 bases on V and 8 bases on J, with 13 as the count of junction bases outside the gene matches. The CDR3, completed at both ends by the reference TRBV29-1 and TRBJ1-2 genes, gives the full variable domain SAVISQKPSRDICQRGTSLTIQCQVDSQVTMMFWYRQQPGQSLTLIATANQGSEATYESGFVIDKFPISRPNLTFSTLTVSNMSPEDSSIYLCSVIGTGGPTGGYTFGSGTRLTVV.